This T cell receptor (beta chain) was sequenced for a study of blood T cell repertoires in COVID-19. Across the study: Italy, Spain and the United States were the sources of the convalescent and acute COVID-19 samples. In each case, the material was cDNA or gDNA derived from T cells, B-cell-depleted T cells, or PBMCs.

Two consecutive negative NP/OP PCR tests, clearance, or resolved symptoms defined Cohort 3 recovery. Repertoires were generated with immunoSEQ multiplex PCR, while TCRdb's copy carries only in-frame clones and drops some. Of about 170,000 clones detected, 84% appear once; the ten largest clones hold 12% to 15%. The CDR3 is 13 residues long. Germline CDR1 and CDR2: LGHDT and YNNKEL (reference sequence). V lost 4 bases, J lost 9 bases, and 13 bases lay in between. This TCR derives from a man over 45 who had recovered from COVID-19. The J gene is TRBJ2-1, the V gene TRBV3-1 (or the pseudogene TRBV3-2); D gene ambiguous. Input material: PBMCs or T cells enriched from blood (not recorded which). DNA for the CDR3: TGTGCCAGCAGCCTACGACTTTCTCCTGAGCAGTTCTTC. Its translation is CASSLRLSPEQFF.